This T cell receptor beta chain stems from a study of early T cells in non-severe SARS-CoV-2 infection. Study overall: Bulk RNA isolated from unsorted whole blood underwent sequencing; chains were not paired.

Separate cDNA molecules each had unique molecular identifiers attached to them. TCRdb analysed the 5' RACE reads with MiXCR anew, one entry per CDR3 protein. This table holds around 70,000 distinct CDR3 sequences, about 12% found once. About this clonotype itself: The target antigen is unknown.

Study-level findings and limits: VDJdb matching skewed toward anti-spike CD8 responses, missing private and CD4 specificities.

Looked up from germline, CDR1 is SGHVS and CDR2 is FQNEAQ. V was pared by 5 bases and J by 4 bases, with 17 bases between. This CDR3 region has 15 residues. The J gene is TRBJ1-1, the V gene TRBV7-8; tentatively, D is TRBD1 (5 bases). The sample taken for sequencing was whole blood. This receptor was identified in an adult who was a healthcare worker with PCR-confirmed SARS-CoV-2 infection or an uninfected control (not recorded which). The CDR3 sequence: CASSPRRGEATEAFF. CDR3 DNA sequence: TGTGCCAGCAGCCCCCGAAGGGGTGAGGCCACTGAAGCTTTCTTT.